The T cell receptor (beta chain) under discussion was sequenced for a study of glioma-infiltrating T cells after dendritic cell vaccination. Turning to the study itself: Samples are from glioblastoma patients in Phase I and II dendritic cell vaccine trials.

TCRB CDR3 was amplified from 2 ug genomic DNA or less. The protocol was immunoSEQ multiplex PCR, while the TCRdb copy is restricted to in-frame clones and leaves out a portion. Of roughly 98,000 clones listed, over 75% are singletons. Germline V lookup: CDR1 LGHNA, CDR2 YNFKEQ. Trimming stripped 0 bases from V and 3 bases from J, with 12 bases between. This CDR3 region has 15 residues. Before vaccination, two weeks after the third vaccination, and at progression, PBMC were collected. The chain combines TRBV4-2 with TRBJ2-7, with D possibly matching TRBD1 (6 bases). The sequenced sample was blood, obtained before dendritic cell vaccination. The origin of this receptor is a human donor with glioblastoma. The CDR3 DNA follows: TGTGCCAGCAGCCAAGAGAATACAGGGATCTACGAGCAGTACTTC. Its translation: CASSQENTGIYEQYF.